This TCR beta chain is drawn from a study of a mutant IDH1 vaccine in newly diagnosed glioma. Study overall: Sex among treated patients split 62.5% male, around 38% female; mean age was approximately 41 years. The earlier regimen, radiotherapy, temozolomide, or both, was most often both.

TCRdb keeps only in-frame clones here, not all; method: immunoSEQ multiplex PCR. This sample has about 32,000 clones, with approximately 80% found just once. Time point meaning: week 35, safety follow-up. The vaccine gave 300 ug of a 20-mer mutant IDH1 peptide subcutaneously per dose. All eight of the vaccinations patients received fell in weeks 1, 3, 5, 7, 11, 15, 19 and 23. On this clone: The antigen is undetermined.

Germline V CDR1 and CDR2: MNHEY, SMNVEV (reference sequence). J gave up 3 bases and V 6 bases, and 5 bases lay outside the gene matches. There are 13 residues in the CDR3. This sample comprised PBMCs, obtained from a glioma patient whose treatment included an IDH1 peptide vaccine. V usage is TRBV27 and J usage is TRBJ2-7, with 7 bases that match TRBD1. The receptor was derived from a man younger than 45 with glioma. The CDR3 DNA sequence: TGTGCCAGCAGGGGACAGACGTTCTACGAGCAGTACTTC. Translation: CASRGQTFYEQYF.